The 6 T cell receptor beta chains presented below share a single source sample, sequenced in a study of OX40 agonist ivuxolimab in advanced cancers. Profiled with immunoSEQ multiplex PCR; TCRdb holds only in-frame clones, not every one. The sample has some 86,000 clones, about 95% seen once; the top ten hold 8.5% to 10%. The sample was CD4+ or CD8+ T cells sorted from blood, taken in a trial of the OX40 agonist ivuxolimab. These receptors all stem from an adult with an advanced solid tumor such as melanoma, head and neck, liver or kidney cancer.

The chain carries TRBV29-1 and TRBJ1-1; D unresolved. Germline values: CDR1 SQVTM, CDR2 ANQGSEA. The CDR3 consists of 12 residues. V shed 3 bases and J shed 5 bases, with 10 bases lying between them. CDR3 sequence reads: CSVELGWTEAFF. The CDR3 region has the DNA TGCAGCGTTGAGCTAGGGTGGACTGAAGCTTTCTTT.

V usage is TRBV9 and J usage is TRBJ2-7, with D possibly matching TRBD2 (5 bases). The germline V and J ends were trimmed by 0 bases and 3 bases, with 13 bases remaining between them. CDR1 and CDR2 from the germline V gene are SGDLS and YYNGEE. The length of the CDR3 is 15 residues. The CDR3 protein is CASSVEVGDFYEQYF. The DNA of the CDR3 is TGTGCCAGCAGCGTAGAAGTGGGAGATTTCTACGAGCAGTACTTC.

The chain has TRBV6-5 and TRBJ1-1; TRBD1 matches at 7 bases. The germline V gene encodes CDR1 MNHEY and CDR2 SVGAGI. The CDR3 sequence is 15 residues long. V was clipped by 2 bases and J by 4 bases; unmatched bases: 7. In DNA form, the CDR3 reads TGTGCCAGCAGTTACACAGGGGTGCGGGGCACTGAAGCTTTCTTT. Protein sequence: CASSYTGVRGTEAFF.

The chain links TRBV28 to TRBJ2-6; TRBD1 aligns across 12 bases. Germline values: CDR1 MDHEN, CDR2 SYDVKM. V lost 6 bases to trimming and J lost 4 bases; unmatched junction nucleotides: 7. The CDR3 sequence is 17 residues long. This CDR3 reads CASSLGQGALGANVLTF. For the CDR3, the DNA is TGTGCCAGCAGCCTGGGACAGGGGGCGCTAGGGGCCAACGTCCTGACTTTC.

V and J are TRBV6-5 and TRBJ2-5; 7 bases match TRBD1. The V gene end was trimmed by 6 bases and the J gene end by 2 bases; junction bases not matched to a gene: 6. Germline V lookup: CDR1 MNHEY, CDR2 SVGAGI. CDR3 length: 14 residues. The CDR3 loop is CASRPYRGQETQYF. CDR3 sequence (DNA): TGTGCCAGCAGACCCTACAGGGGTCAAGAGACCCAGTACTTC.

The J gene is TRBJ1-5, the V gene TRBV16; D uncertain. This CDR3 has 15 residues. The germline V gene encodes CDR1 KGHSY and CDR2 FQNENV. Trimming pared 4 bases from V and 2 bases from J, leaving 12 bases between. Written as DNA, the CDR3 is TGTGCCAGCAGCCCAGTGTTGCATGGCAATCAGCCCCAGCATTTT. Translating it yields CASSPVLHGNQPQHF.